The clone carrying this TCR beta chain has more than one count but fewer than ten. Described time point: persistent/refractory GD, antithyroid drugs over 5 years with positive TRAb. Isolated PBMC RNA provided the starting material for the TCR library. This specimen belongs to a study of regulatory T cells in long-lasting Graves disease. V gave up 4 bases and J gave up 2 bases, with 14 bases separating them. The length of the CDR3 is 15 residues. In germline, CDR1 is LGHDT, CDR2 YNNKEL (reference sequence). The authors built TCR beta libraries using iRepertoire HTBI primers and Arm-PCR of CDR3 regions. TCRdb reprocessed the multiplex PCR reads via MiXCR and lists one record per CDR3 protein. The sample shows some 470,000 distinct CDR3 sequences, 20% to 25% of them seen only once.

Here the sequenced sample was peripheral blood mononuclear cells (PBMCs), taken when the disease was refractory, from a patient treated with antithyroid drugs. The chain employs TRBV3-1 and TRBJ1-2; D gene ambiguous. This clonotype was sampled from a female donor with Graves disease. CDR3 bases: TGTGCCAGCAGCCTCGAGGCAACAGTCAACTATGGCTACACCTTC. The encoded protein is CASSLEATVNYGYTF.